These 29 T cell receptor beta chains share one sample of origin, sequenced in a study of blood T cell repertoires in COVID-19. Measured with immunoSEQ multiplex PCR; TCRdb has only the in-frame clones, and not every one. The repertoire holds 81,000 or so clones, around four fifths seen once, with approximately 12% in the top ten. Sequencing input: peripheral blood. The receptors were gathered from a woman between 65 and 79 years old with active or convalescent COVID-19.

The V and J genes are TRBV2 and TRBJ2-7; 9 bases are shared with TRBD1. The CDR3 has 13 residues. The trim removed 5 bases at V and 6 bases at J, leaving 5 bases unmatched. Germline V CDR1 and CDR2: SNHLY, FYNNEI. The CDR3 sequence is CASSNRGRGEQYF. The CDR3 DNA sequence: TGTGCCAGCAGTAACAGGGGGCGCGGCGAGCAGTACTTC.

The chain combines TRBV6-9 with TRBJ2-6; 8 positions agree with TRBD2. From germline, CDR1 is MNHGY and CDR2 SVAAGI. The CDR3 totals 18 residues. V shed 10 bases, J shed 0 bases, and the junction held 14 bases outside the gene matches. As DNA, the CDR3 is TGTGCCAACCGGGGGCGGGGGGTATACCGCTCTGGGGCCAACGTCCTGACTTTC. The encoded protein is CANRGRGVYRSGANVLTF.

The chain joins TRBV5-1 to TRBJ1-5, with D unresolved. This CDR3 has 14 amino acids. V was cut by 2 bases and J by 0 bases, with 6 bases left in between. Germline V lookup: CDR1 SGHRS, CDR2 YFSETQ. The CDR3 loop is CASSFGDSNQPQHF. The CDR3 nucleotides read TGCGCCAGCAGCTTCGGAGATAGCAATCAGCCCCAGCATTTT.

This clone was counted a single time. As DNA, the CDR3 is TGTGCCAGCAGCCAAGATAGGCTAAGCGGCGAGCAGTACTTC. It specifies CASSQDRLSGEQYF. The rearrangement joins TRBV4-2 to TRBJ2-7; weak D call: TRBD2 (5 bases). This CDR3 contains 14 residues. V shed 0 bases and J shed 6 bases, with 12 bases lying between them. CDR1 LGHNA and CDR2 YNFKEQ come from the germline V gene.

The V and J genes are TRBV18 and TRBJ2-2, with D perhaps matching TRBD1 (6 bases). Germline CDR1 reads KGHSH; CDR2 reads LQKENI. V lost 4 bases, J lost 5 bases, and 11 bases lay in between. The CDR3 sequence is 14 residues long. CDR3 bases: TGTGCCAGCTCACACAGGGATGGTACCGGGGAGCTGTTTTTT. This translates into CASSHRDGTGELFF. Drawing the rest from reference TRBV18 and TRBJ2-2, the complete variable domain is NAGVMQNPRHLVRRRGQEARLRCSPMKGHSHVYWYRQLPEEGLKFMVYLQKENIIDESGMPKERFSAEFPKEGPSILRIQQVVRGDSAAYFCASSHRDGTGELFFGEGSRLTVL.

V is TRBV5-4 and J is TRBJ2-3; tentative D call: TRBD2 (5 bases). The ends were cut back, 4 bases at V and 1 base at J, with 10 bases in the middle. CDR3 length: 14 residues. Per the germline V gene, CDR1 is SGHNT and CDR2 is YYREEE (reference sequence). CDR3 residues: CASSPGLRTDTQYF. For the CDR3, the DNA is TGTGCCAGCAGCCCAGGACTGCGCACAGATACGCAGTATTTT.

As for this clone: Other DNA sequences of this sample code for an identical CDR3. The chain recombines TRBV9 with TRBJ2-1, with 9 positions matching TRBD2. V trimming: 0 bases; J trimming: 4 bases; junction bases outside the gene matches: 2. The CDR3 runs 15 residues. The V gene's germline CDR1 is SGDLS and CDR2 YYNGEE. CDR3 amino acids: CASSVASGGYNEQFF. The DNA for the CDR3 is TGTGCCAGCAGCGTAGCAAGCGGGGGGTACAATGAGCAGTTCTTC.

The V gene is TRBV19, the J gene TRBJ1-4; 7 bases agree with TRBD1. CDR1 is LNHDA, CDR2 SQIVND, per germline (reference sequence). The CDR3 covers 16 residues. Trimming at V came to 7 bases and at J to 3 bases, leaving 11 bases not matched to a gene. CDR3 amino acids: CASKMTGPAANEKLFF. The CDR3 nucleotides read TGTGCCAGTAAGATGACAGGGCCTGCGGCTAATGAAAAACTGTTTTTT.

The CDR3 sequence: CASTLSGTGGYGYTF. The CDR3 DNA reads as TGTGCCAGTACTCTGTCCGGGACAGGGGGCTATGGCTACACCTTC. The chain combines TRBV19 with TRBJ1-2; TRBD1 aligns across 11 bases. Germline V lookup: CDR1 LNHDA, CDR2 SQIVND (reference sequence). The CDR3 sequence is 15 residues long. V lost 7 bases and J lost 4; bases outside the gene matches: 8.

The V and J genes are TRBV5-4 and TRBJ1-2, with TRBD1 as a possible D gene (5 bases). V dropped 3 bases and J dropped 8 bases, with 20 bases sitting between them. The CDR3 has 15 residues. CDR1 and CDR2 from the germline V gene are SGHNT and YYREEE (reference sequence). The CDR3 sequence: CASSSSGSGGRGYTF. The CDR3 DNA is TGTGCCAGCAGCTCATCAGGATCGGGGGGTAGAGGCTACACCTTC.

This chain connects TRBV20-1 to TRBJ1-2, with no clear D. The CDR3 is 11 residues long. Trimming cost V 2 bases and J 7 bases, with 8 bases left between them. The germline V gene has CDR1 DFQATT and CDR2 SNEGSKA (reference sequence). CDR3: CSARRGSGYTF. The CDR3 coding sequence is TGCAGTGCTAGAAGAGGCAGTGGCTACACCTTC.

The gene calls are TRBV2 and TRBJ2-7; 10 bases fit TRBD1. The J segment lost 2 bases and the V segment lost 5 bases, leaving 6 bases of the junction unmatched. The CDR3 covers 15 residues. CDR1 and CDR2 (germline): SNHLY, FYNNEI. In nucleotides, the CDR3 is TGTGCCAGCAGTTCCGACAGGGGGCAGCCCTACGAGCAGTACTTC. Protein: CASSSDRGQPYEQYF.

The chain joins TRBV6-5 to TRBJ2-7, with TRBD1 matching 7 bases. The germline gives CDR1 MNHEY, CDR2 SVGAGI. The CDR3 length is 15 residues. After removal of 6 bases from V and 1 base from J, the junction contained 9 bases not matched to a gene. The CDR3 region is CASRPPGTASYEQYF. CDR3 DNA: TGTGCCAGCAGACCTCCGGGGACAGCTTCCTACGAGCAGTACTTC.

The chain links TRBV7-7 to TRBJ1-4; D gene uncertain. The germline V gene encodes CDR1 SSHAT and CDR2 FNYEAQ (reference sequence). The V and J ends lost 5 bases and 6 bases respectively, with 16 bases between them. This CDR3 region has 15 residues. For the CDR3, the DNA is TGTGCCAGCAGCCTAACCACAGCTATTGATGAAAAACTGTTTTTT. Its protein is CASSLTTAIDEKLFF. Supplemented by reference TRBV7-7 and TRBJ1-4, the full variable domain reads GAGVSQSPRYKVTKRGQDVTLRCDPISSHATLYWYQQALGQGPEFLTYFNYEAQPDKSGLPSDRFSAERPEGSISTLTIQRTEQRDSAMYRCASSLTTAIDEKLFFGSGTQLSVL.

The genes are TRBV7-2 and TRBJ2-1; a weak D match, TRBD2 (6 bases). The CDR3 totals 17 residues. V shed 1 base and J shed 0 bases, with 13 bases lying between them. The germline CDR1 and CDR2 sequences are SGHTA and FQGNSA. The CDR3 coding sequence is TGTGCCAGCAGCTTAGTGGCTAGCGCGGGCTCCTACAATGAGCAGTTCTTC. It translates to CASSLVASAGSYNEQFF.

The chain links TRBV15 to TRBJ2-7; D not resolved. The CDR3 sequence is 14 residues long. V lost 1 base, J lost 1 base, and 8 bases lay in between. Germline V gives CDR1 LNHNV, CDR2 YYDKDF (reference sequence). This chain's CDR3 is CATSRGRSSYEQYF. Here the CDR3 DNA reads TGTGCCACCAGCAGAGGGCGGTCGTCCTACGAGCAGTACTTC.

The count of this clone is one. The CDR3 region has the DNA TGTGCCAGCAGGCCGCTTACGACAGGGAAGCAAGAGACCCAGTACTTC. As protein: CASRPLTTGKQETQYF. The genes are TRBV6-6 and TRBJ2-5, with 7 bases identical to TRBD1. In germline, CDR1 is MNHNY, CDR2 SVGAGI (reference sequence). This CDR3 comprises 16 residues. V was clipped by 6 bases and J by 2 bases; unmatched bases: 12.

This clone appeared a few times. The V call is TRBV11-2, the J call TRBJ1-1, with D maybe TRBD1 (6 bases). V lost 2 bases and J 0 bases, leaving 7 bases between the germline ends. Germline CDR1 SGHAT, CDR2 FQNNGV. The CDR3 length is 14 residues. The CDR3 coding sequence is TGTGCCAGCAGCTTACAGGGGATGAACACTGAAGCTTTCTTT. The encoded protein is CASSLQGMNTEAFF.

CDR3 nucleotides: TGTGCCAGCAGTTTATACAGGACCTCGTCGGGAGAGACCCAGTACTTC. It encodes CASSLYRTSSGETQYF. The chain is built from TRBV28 and TRBJ2-5, with a possible D match to TRBD1 (5 bases). Trimming removed 1 base from V and 4 bases from J, with 16 bases in between. From germline, CDR1 is MDHEN and CDR2 SYDVKM. The CDR3 extends over 16 amino acids. The whole variable domain, remainder taken from reference TRBV28 and TRBJ2-5, is DVKVTQSSRYLVKRTGEKVFLECVQDMDHENMFWYRQDPGLGLRLIYFSYDVKMKEKGDIPEGYSVSREKKERFSLILESASTNQTSMYLCASSLYRTSSGETQYFGPGTRLLVL.

The chain links TRBV2 to TRBJ1-1; D gene uncertain. Between the trimmed V and J ends, which lost 8 bases and 6 bases, there was a span of 13 bases. Germline V gene data show CDR1 as SNHLY and CDR2 as FYNNEI. CDR3 size: 12 residues. CDR3 protein: CASSGGSAEAFF. In DNA, the CDR3 is TGTGCCAGCTCTGGAGGGAGCGCTGAAGCTTTCTTT.

With respect to this clone: The sample contains more than one DNA sequence encoding this CDR3. This sequence joins TRBV7-2 and TRBJ1-2; D not certain. Germline CDR1 and CDR2: SGHTA and FQGNSA. Trimming took 3 bases from V and 2 from J, leaving 4 bases between them. CDR3 length: 12 residues. The CDR3 DNA follows: TGTGCCAGCAGCTTTTCAAACTATGGCTACACCTTC. This encodes CASSFSNYGYTF. The variable domain in full, completed from reference TRBV7-2 and TRBJ1-2, reads GAGVSQSPSNKVTEKGKDVELRCDPISGHTALYWYRQSLGQGLEFLIYFQGNSAPDKSGLPSDRFSAERTGGSVSTLTIQRTQQEDSAVYLCASSFSNYGYTFGSGTRLTVV.

The chain has TRBV3-1 (or the pseudogene TRBV3-2) and TRBJ1-1; 7 bases fit TRBD1. J lost 3 bases, V lost 3 bases, and 4 bases had no gene match. The CDR3 length is 14 residues. Germline V lookup: CDR1 LGHDT, CDR2 YNNKEL (reference sequence). The CDR3 is CASSHYDRDTEAFF. The DNA for the CDR3 is TGTGCCAGCAGCCATTACGACAGGGACACTGAAGCTTTCTTT.

J is TRBJ2-5 and V is TRBV11-2; possibly TRBD1 for D (6 bases). CDR1 and CDR2 from the germline V gene are SGHAT and FQNNGV. The CDR3 has 16 residues. The germline V and J ends were trimmed by 3 bases and 5 bases, with 19 bases remaining between them. The DNA for the CDR3 is TGTGCCAGCAGCTTGAACGGCAGGGGTTTGGTGGAGACCCAGTACTTC. Encoded protein: CASSLNGRGLVETQYF. Full variable domain (rest looked up from reference TRBV11-2 and TRBJ2-5): EAGVAQSPRYKIIEKRQSVAFWCNPISGHATLYWYQQILGQGPKLLIQFQNNGVVDDSQLPKDRFSAERLKGVDSTLKIQPAKLEDSAVYLCASSLNGRGLVETQYFGPGTRLLVL.

The chain couples TRBV19 to TRBJ2-3; 7 nucleotides align to TRBD2. The germline V gene has CDR1 LNHDA and CDR2 SQIVND (reference sequence). The trim removed 4 bases at V and 2 bases at J, leaving 15 bases unmatched. The length of the CDR3 is 18 residues. CDR3 DNA: TGTGCCAGTAGTACCGCCCGAAGCGGGGCGGGGAACACAGATACGCAGTATTTT. This translates into CASSTARSGAGNTDTQYF.

V usage is TRBV7-6 and J usage is TRBJ1-4; D perhaps matches TRBD1 (5 bases). The CDR3 is made up of 16 amino acids. The V gene lost 1 base and the J gene lost 2 bases, with 11 bases spanning the gap. Germline V gene sequence: CDR1 SGHVS, CDR2 FNYEAQ. The CDR3 DNA reads TGTGCCAGCAGCTTAGATTCGGGGGTGACTAATGAAAAACTGTTTTTT. It specifies CASSLDSGVTNEKLFF.

This chain uses TRBV14 with TRBJ2-7; 12 bases map to TRBD1. The CDR3 is 16 amino acids. Per the germline V gene, CDR1 is SGHDN and CDR2 is FVKESK. Trimming cost V 0 bases and J 6 bases; bases outside gene matches: 6. The CDR3 reads CASSQEGQGARGEQYF. CDR3 bases: TGTGCCAGCAGCCAAGAGGGACAGGGGGCTAGGGGCGAGCAGTACTTC.

V gene TRBV6-2 or TRBV6-3 combines with J gene TRBJ2-3, with TRBD2 matching 14 bases. V lost 6 bases to trimming and J lost 4 bases; unmatched junction nucleotides: 6. This CDR3 has 16 amino acids. The germline V gene encodes CDR1 MNHEY and CDR2 SVGEGT. The CDR3 DNA is TGTGCCAGCAGCCGACTAGCGGGGGGGCCGGCAGATACGCAGTATTTT. Protein product: CASSRLAGGPADTQYF.

V is TRBV3-1 (or the pseudogene TRBV3-2) and J is TRBJ1-2, with D tentatively TRBD1 (5 bases). Germline-derived CDR1 and CDR2 are LGHDT and YNNKEL (reference sequence). Between the trimmed V and J ends, which lost 2 bases and 13 bases, there was a span of 26 bases. The CDR3 covers 16 residues. The CDR3 loop is CASSQSGRANVLCCTF. The CDR3 nucleotides read TGTGCCAGCAGCCAATCGGGCAGGGCCAATGTCCTATGTTGCACCTTC.

The chain combines TRBV12-5 with TRBJ1-6; 7 bases map to TRBD1. Germline-derived CDR1 and CDR2 are LGHNT and FRNRAP. The CDR3 runs 19 residues. The J segment lost 3 bases and the V segment lost 0 bases, leaving 11 bases of the junction unmatched. Here the CDR3 reads CASGLVPRPTGSYNSPLHF. CDR3 sequence (DNA): TGTGCTAGTGGTTTGGTCCCCAGACCGACAGGGAGCTATAATTCACCCCTCCACTTT.